The 4 T cell receptor beta chains listed next were all sequenced from one sample in a study of T cells in women clearing cervical HPV infection. Sequencing was performed with immunoSEQ multiplex PCR; in TCRdb, only in-frame clones are kept and a portion is missing. This listing includes about 48,000 clones. The sequencing sample was made of blood buffy coat. Receptor source: a woman aged 18 to 75 with a cervical HPV16 infection that either progressed to CIN3+ or cleared (not recorded which).

Concerning this clone itself: The CDR3 is cut off 3 residues early in the read; its end comes from the germline J gene. The chain couples TRBV5-4 to TRBJ2-1, with D hard to call. The CDR3 contains 13 residues. Trimming took off 0 bases at V and 7 bases at J, with 8 bases between the two ends. Per germline, CDR1 SGHNT and CDR2 YYREEE (reference sequence). The covered CDR3 bases are TGTGCCAGCAGCTTGGATTTCGGGAATGAG. Translated: CASSLDFGNE. The CDR3 as a whole reads CASSLDFGNEQFF.

About this clone itself: The read finishes 3 residues shy of the CDR3 end, and the germline J gene is used to complete it. The genes are TRBV20-1 and TRBJ2-7; 10 bases align to TRBD1. The germline V gene encodes CDR1 DFQATT and CDR2 SNEGSKA (reference sequence). There are 15 residues in the CDR3. The junction had 5 bases not matched to a gene; V was cut back by 2 bases and J by 1 base. CDR3 protein: CSARTGTGVSYEQYF. The covered CDR3 bases are TGCAGTGCTAGAACAGGGACAGGGGTTTCCTACGAG.

As regards this clone: The observed sequence ends 3 residues before the CDR3 terminus, with the missing tail filled in from the germline J gene. The J gene is TRBJ2-1, the V gene TRBV19, with D possibly matching TRBD1 (6 bases). The germline V and J ends were trimmed by 0 bases and 6 bases, with 9 bases remaining between them. CDR1 and CDR2 (germline): LNHDA, SQIVND (reference sequence). The CDR3 spans 14 residues. The DNA read from the CDR3 is TGTGCCAGTAGTATAGAAAACAGGGCCAATGAG. This sequence encodes CASSIENRANE. The CDR3 as a whole reads CASSIENRANEQFF. Variable domain in full (rest from reference TRBV19 and TRBJ2-1): DGGITQSPKYLFRKEGQNVTLSCEQNLNHDAMYWYRQDPGQGLRLIYYSQIVNDFQKGDIAEGYSVSREKKESFPLTVTSAQKNPTAFYLCASSIENRANEQFFGPGTRLTVL.

With respect to this clone: The read comes to an end 3 residues before the CDR3 does, leaving the germline J gene to fill in the end. The chain couples TRBV5-4 to TRBJ2-1, with a weak D call TRBD2 (6 bases). CDR1 is SGHNT and CDR2 is YYREEE in the germline V gene (reference sequence). The CDR3 length is 14 residues. V was pared by 3 bases and J by 7 bases, with 14 bases between. CDR3: CASSYLTSSNEQFF. The CDR3 DNA, read in part, is TGTGCCAGCAGCTACCTTACTAGCTCTAATGAG.